These T cell receptor beta chains were read from a single sample in a study of T cell changes during pregnancy in multiple sclerosis. Clones were sequenced by immunoSEQ multiplex PCR, and TCRdb holds only the in-frame ones, with some missing. The table lists tens of thousands of clones, roughly 94% of them singletons, with roughly 0.2% in the top ten. The specimen comprised CD4+ T cells from peripheral blood mononuclear cells, sampled in the second trimester of pregnancy. Receptors originate from a female donor with multiple sclerosis, enrolled in a pregnancy study. Both conserved end residues are part of each CDR3. The D gene is left open where the match is weak. Where a row states a size, it is once, few, many or the class of an expanded clone; other rows omit it.

DNA: TGTGCCAGCAGTTTTATACAGGGGACCGAAAAACTGTTTTTT
CDR3: CASSFIQGTEKLFF
J: TRBJ1-4
V: TRBV28
size: NA
D: TRBD1

DNA: TGCAGTGTCAAATCTACGCGGGTTTTT
CDR3: CSVKSTRVF
J: TRBJ1-1
V: TRBV20-1
size: NA
D: NA

DNA: TGCAGCGTCGAAGGCCTTCCGGGCACAGATACGCAGTATTTT
CDR3: CSVEGLPGTDTQYF
J: TRBJ2-3
V: TRBV29-1
size: NA
D: NA

DNA: TGTGCCAGCAGTGAATCAACTAGCGGGAGTTATTCCAATGAGCAGTTCTTC
CDR3: CASSESTSGSYSNEQFF
J: TRBJ2-1
V: TRBV2
size: NA
D: TRBD2

DNA: TGCAGTGCCATCTATCATCCTACGCAGTATTTT
CDR3: CSAIYHPTQYF
J: TRBJ2-3
V: TRBV20-1
size: NA
D: NA

DNA: TGTGCCAGTAGCAAAGACAGAGACCTCTACGAGCAGTACTTC
CDR3: CASSKDRDLYEQYF
J: TRBJ2-7
V: TRBV19
size: NA
D: NA

DNA: TGTGCCAGCAGCTTATCACCGAGCTTCTCCTACGAGCAGTACTTC
CDR3: CASSLSPSFSYEQYF
J: TRBJ2-7
V: TRBV7-2
size: NA
D: NA

DNA: TGTGCCTGGAGGGGCCGACAGGGATACAATCAGCCCCAGCATTTT
CDR3: CAWRGRQGYNQPQHF
J: TRBJ1-5
V: TRBV30
size: NA
D: TRBD1

DNA: TGTGCCAGCAGCTTAGCCCGCCCCACAGACTCTGGAAACACCATATATTTT
CDR3: CASSLARPTDSGNTIYF
J: TRBJ1-3
V: TRBV7-2
size: NA
D: NA

DNA: TGTGCCAGCAGTTCCTCTTTTCCGGGACAGGGCCACGAGCAGTACTTC
CDR3: CASSSSFPGQGHEQYF
J: TRBJ2-7
V: TRBV28
size: NA
D: TRBD1

DNA: TGTGCCAGCAGTGAGCCAGGGGTCAAAAACATTCAGTACTTC
CDR3: CASSEPGVKNIQYF
J: TRBJ2-4
V: TRBV25-1
size: NA
D: NA

DNA: TGTGCCAGCAGCTTGACTAGCGGGAGTGGAGAGACCCAGTACTTC
CDR3: CASSLTSGSGETQYF
J: TRBJ2-5
V: TRBV7-3
size: NA
D: TRBD2

DNA: TGTGCCAGCAGCTTGGGTCAGGGGGCGAAAGTTCCCGAGCAGTACTTC
CDR3: CASSLGQGAKVPEQYF
J: TRBJ2-7
V: TRBV5-6
size: NA
D: TRBD1

DNA: TGTGCCAGCTCACCCCGCCCATCAGCGGACTCCTACAATGAGCAGTTCTTC
CDR3: CASSPRPSADSYNEQFF
J: TRBJ2-1
V: TRBV18
size: NA
D: NA

DNA: TGTGCCAGCAGCTTAGTTCAGGGACTAGCGGGTGGTGAGCAGTACTTC
CDR3: CASSLVQGLAGGEQYF
J: TRBJ2-7
V: TRBV7-9
size: once
D: TRBD2

DNA: TGTGCCAGCAGTTTCGGGACACAACGCACAGATACGCAGTATTTT
CDR3: CASSFGTQRTDTQYF
J: TRBJ2-3
V: TRBV27
size: NA
D: NA

DNA: TGTGCCAGCAGTGTATCCGGCGGACAGGGGTACTTGCAGTACTTC
CDR3: CASSVSGGQGYLQYF
J: TRBJ2-7
V: TRBV2
size: NA
D: TRBD1

DNA: TGTGCCAGCAGTTTGAGACTAGTTTCAGATACGCAGTATTTT
CDR3: CASSLRLVSDTQYF
J: TRBJ2-3
V: TRBV6-5
size: NA
D: NA

DNA: TGTGCCAGCAGTGAATTCAGCGCATATGGCTACACCTTC
CDR3: CASSEFSAYGYTF
J: TRBJ1-2
V: TRBV25-1
size: NA
D: NA

DNA: TGTGCCAGTGAGGGGGGGTCCGGGGCCAACGTCCTGACTTTC
CDR3: CASEGGSGANVLTF
J: TRBJ2-6
V: TRBV6-1
size: NA
D: NA

DNA: TGTGCCAGCAGCGTAGCCCTGACTAGCGGGGGCCGGGAGCTGTTTTTT
CDR3: CASSVALTSGGRELFF
J: TRBJ2-2
V: TRBV9
size: NA
D: TRBD2

DNA: TGTGCCAGCAGTGCCATACAGGGGTCCTCTGGAAACACCATATATTTT
CDR3: CASSAIQGSSGNTIYF
J: TRBJ1-3
V: TRBV2
size: NA
D: TRBD1

DNA: TGTGCCATCAGTGAGGACAGCCTTGAAGCTTTCTTT
CDR3: CAISEDSLEAFF
J: TRBJ1-1
V: TRBV10-3
size: NA
D: NA

DNA: TGTGCCAGCCGCAGGGGGCCCAGCACAGATACGCAGTATTTT
CDR3: CASRRGPSTDTQYF
J: TRBJ2-3
V: TRBV5-4
size: NA
D: TRBD1

DNA: TGTGCCAGCAGTTTACAGGGGGACGAGCAGTACTTC
CDR3: CASSLQGDEQYF
J: TRBJ2-7
V: TRBV6-6
size: NA
D: TRBD1

DNA: TGTGCCAGCAGCTTAGGATCGGGGAATAGCAATCAGCCCCAGCATTTT
CDR3: CASSLGSGNSNQPQHF
J: TRBJ1-5
V: TRBV7-2
size: NA
D: NA

DNA: TGTGCCAGCAGGGACCAGTTAGGGGCCGGGGAGCTGTTTTTT
CDR3: CASRDQLGAGELFF
J: TRBJ2-2
V: TRBV6-1
size: once
D: NA

DNA: TGTGCCAGTAGTATACTCGGGACAGGGCCTACTGAAGCTTTCTTT
CDR3: CASSILGTGPTEAFF
J: TRBJ1-1
V: TRBV19
size: NA
D: TRBD1

DNA: TGTGCCAGCAGCTTTGCAGGGCCTGAAAAACTGTTTTTT
CDR3: CASSFAGPEKLFF
J: TRBJ1-4
V: TRBV7-2
size: NA
D: NA

DNA: TGTGCCAGCAGCTTAGCGGGGACTAGCGGGGGGGCCCCGCAGTATTTT
CDR3: CASSLAGTSGGAPQYF
J: TRBJ2-3
V: TRBV7-2
size: NA
D: TRBD2

DNA: TGTGCCTGGAGTGAGGGGTGGGGCGCAAATTCACCCCTCCACTTT
CDR3: CAWSEGWGANSPLHF
J: TRBJ1-6
V: TRBV30
size: once
D: NA

DNA: TGTGCCAGCTCACCACGGGTGCAGGGGGCGATCCCCGTGAACACTGAAGCTTTCTTT
CDR3: CASSPRVQGAIPVNTEAFF
J: TRBJ1-1
V: TRBV18
size: NA
D: TRBD1

DNA: TGTGCCAGCAGCCAAGATCTTCCGACTGCTTATGAAAAACTGTTTTTT
CDR3: CASSQDLPTAYEKLFF
J: TRBJ1-4
V: TRBV14
size: NA
D: NA

DNA: TGTGCCTGGAGTGTAGGAACCTCGGACTTAGGGGAGACCCAGTACTTC
CDR3: CAWSVGTSDLGETQYF
J: TRBJ2-5
V: TRBV30
size: NA
D: NA